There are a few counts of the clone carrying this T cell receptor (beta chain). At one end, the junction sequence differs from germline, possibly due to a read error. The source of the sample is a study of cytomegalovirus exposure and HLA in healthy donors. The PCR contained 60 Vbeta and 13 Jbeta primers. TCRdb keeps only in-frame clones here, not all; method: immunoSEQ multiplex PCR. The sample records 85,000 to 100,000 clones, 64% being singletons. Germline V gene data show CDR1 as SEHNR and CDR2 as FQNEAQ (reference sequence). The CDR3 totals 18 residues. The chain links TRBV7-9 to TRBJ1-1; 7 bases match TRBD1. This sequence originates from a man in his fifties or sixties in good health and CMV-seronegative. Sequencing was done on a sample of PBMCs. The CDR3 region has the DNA TGTTCCAGCAGCCCAGGGGGTTTGGTGGCTACAAGGGGCACTGAAGCTTTCTTT. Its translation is CSSSPGGLVATRGTEAFF.